The following is a T cell receptor (beta chain) sequence with its context. Only in-frame clones appear in the TCRdb table, and some are missing; sequencing was by immunoSEQ multiplex PCR. The table shows some 14,000 clones, with approximately 95% occurring only once. The data are from a study of technical replicates of blood from a handful of donors. V gave up 5 bases and J gave up 8 bases; unmatched junction bases: 5. Germline lookup yields CDR1 MNHEY and CDR2 SVGAGI. CDR3 length: 14 amino acids. The clonotype comes from a human donor in good health. Sequencing was done on a sample of PBMCs. The chain combines TRBV6-5 with TRBJ1-4; 10 bases match TRBD1. In nucleotides, the CDR3 is TGTGCCAGCAGTGGACAGGGGGTACGGGAAAAACTGTTTTTT. Amino acids: CASSGQGVREKLFF.